Each of the 5 T cell receptor gamma chains below was sequenced from the same sample in a study of gamma-delta chains in newborns, infants, children. TCRdb reanalysed the reads via CATT. The sample includes some 1,000 gamma-chain clones, approximately 59% of them seen just once. Sequenced input: blood. Source of these receptors: a child who was a newborn, infant or young child, either healthy, febrile or measles-vaccinated (not recorded which).

The chain uses TRGV9 and TRGJP. The J gene, left out of TCRdb, was set here by checking the DNA against germline. This CDR3 is built from 17 residues. V shed 0 bases and J 6 bases; nucleotides not matched to a gene: 5. Germline V gene lookup returns CDR1 GITISATS and CDR2 ISYDGTV (reference sequence). The CDR3 region is CALWEVLGELGKKIKVF. The CDR3 DNA sequence: TGTGCCTTGTGGGAGGTGCTGGGAGAGTTGGGCAAAAAAATCAAGGTATTT.

This clone was seen once. Within the sample, other DNA sequences also encode this same CDR3. The genes are TRGV9 and TRGJP. TCRdb is silent on the J gene; assignment here came from matching the DNA to germline. In germline, CDR1 is GITISATS, CDR2 ISYDGTV (reference sequence). The CDR3 runs to 16 residues. V gave up 4 bases and J gave up 7 bases; unmatched junction bases: 7. As DNA, the CDR3 is TGTGCCTTGTGGGACTCTGGGGAGTTGGGCAAAAAAATCAAGGTATTT. Encoded protein: CALWDSGELGKKIKVF.

This clone was picked up a small number of times. The V call is TRGV2, the J call TRGJP1. Trimming removed 9 bases from V and 5 bases from J; junction bases left unmatched: 0. This CDR3 contains 10 residues. Germline V gene sequence: CDR1 EGSNGY, CDR2 YDSYNSKV. The CDR3: CATTGWFKIF. The CDR3 DNA reads TGTGCCACCACTGGTTGGTTCAAGATATTT.

The gene calls are TRGV8 and TRGJ1 or TRGJ2. Germline matching of the DNA provided the J gene here, since TCRdb leaves it blank. In germline, CDR1 is VENAVY, CDR2 YDSYNSRV. The CDR3 runs 13 residues. V lost 0 bases and J lost 1; bases outside the gene matches: 0. CDR3: CATWDRNYYKKLF. CDR3 in DNA: TGTGCCACCTGGGATAGGAATTATTATAAGAAACTCTTT.

This clone ranks as large. The likely explanation is a read error, given a far larger clone one base away. This specimen includes other DNA sequences encoding the same CDR3. This chain links TRGV9 with TRGJP. The CDR3 consists of 16 residues. Per germline, CDR1 GITISATS and CDR2 ISYDGTV (reference sequence). J gave up 7 bases and V 0 bases, and 3 bases lay outside the gene matches. The CDR3, as DNA: TGTGCCTTGTGGGAGGTGCACGAGTTGGGCAAAAAAATCAAGGTATTT. The encoded protein is CALWEVHELGKKIKVF.